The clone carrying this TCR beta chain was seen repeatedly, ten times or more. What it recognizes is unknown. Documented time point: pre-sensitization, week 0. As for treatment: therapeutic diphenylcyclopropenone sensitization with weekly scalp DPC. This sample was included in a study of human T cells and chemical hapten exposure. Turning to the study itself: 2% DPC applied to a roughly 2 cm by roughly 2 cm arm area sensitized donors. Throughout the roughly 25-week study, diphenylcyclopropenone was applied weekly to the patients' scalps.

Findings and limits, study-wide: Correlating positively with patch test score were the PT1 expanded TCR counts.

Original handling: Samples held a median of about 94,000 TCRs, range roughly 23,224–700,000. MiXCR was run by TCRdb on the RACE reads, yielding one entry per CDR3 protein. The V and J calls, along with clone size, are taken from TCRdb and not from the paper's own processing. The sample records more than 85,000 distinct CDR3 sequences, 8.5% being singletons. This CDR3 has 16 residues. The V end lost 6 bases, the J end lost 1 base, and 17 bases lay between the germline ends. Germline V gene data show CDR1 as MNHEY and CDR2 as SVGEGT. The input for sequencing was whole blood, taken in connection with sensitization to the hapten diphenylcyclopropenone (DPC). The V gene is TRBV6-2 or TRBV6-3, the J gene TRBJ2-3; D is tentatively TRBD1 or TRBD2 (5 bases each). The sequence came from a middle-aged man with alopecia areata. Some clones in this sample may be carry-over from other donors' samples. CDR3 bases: TGTGCCAGCAGCCGATCTGGGGGTAGCGGCACAGATACGCAGTATTTT. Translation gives CASSRSGGSGTDTQYF.